This T cell receptor beta chain is drawn from a study of blood T cells in healthy people across ages. Germline V gives CDR1 SGHTA, CDR2 FQGNSA. The V and J ends lost 1 base and 5 bases respectively, with 10 bases between them. The CDR3 consists of 14 residues. Through a sample-barcoded 5' primer and a J-beta primer mix, a second PCR was run for roughly 6 to 11 cycles. MiXCR, applied by TCRdb to the 5' RACE reads, yields one record per CDR3 protein. Among about 1.5 million distinct CDR3 sequences listed, under 55% were seen once. Sequenced sample: blood. The genes are TRBV7-2 and TRBJ2-3; the D gene is possibly TRBD2 (5 bases). This receptor was obtained from a woman aged 18-35 years in good health. The CDR3 is CASSLGWSGDTQYF. The CDR3 region has the DNA TGTGCCAGCAGCTTAGGATGGAGCGGAGATACGCAGTATTTT.